This T cell receptor beta chain was documented in a study of blood T cell repertoires in COVID-19. Study context: Samples of COVID-19 (acute and convalescent) were obtained from the United States, Italy and Spain. The cDNA or gDNA used as material had been derived from T cells, B-cell-depleted T cells, or PBMCs.

In this sample, this clone turned up many times. How the authors handled the data: The assay estimated nucleated cells by amplifying reference gene primers. This table comes from immunoSEQ multiplex PCR, and its TCRdb copy is limited to in-frame clones, with some not included. V and J calls and clone size are as listed in that table; D and trimming were resolved from the DNA. The sample lists some 56,000 clones, more than 60% occurring once. Per the germline V gene, CDR1 is LGHNT and CDR2 is FRNRAP. CDR3 length: 14 residues. Trimming took off 7 bases at V and 10 bases at J, with 17 bases between the two ends.

This chain joins TRBV12-5 and TRBJ1-6; D may be TRBD1 (6 bases). The clonotype originates from a woman aged 50 to 60 with active or convalescent COVID-19. The sequencing sample was made of peripheral blood. The CDR3 nucleotides are TGTGCTAGTGCCTCGACAGGAGGCCTCTCACCCCTCCACTTT. Protein product: CASASTGGLSPLHF.